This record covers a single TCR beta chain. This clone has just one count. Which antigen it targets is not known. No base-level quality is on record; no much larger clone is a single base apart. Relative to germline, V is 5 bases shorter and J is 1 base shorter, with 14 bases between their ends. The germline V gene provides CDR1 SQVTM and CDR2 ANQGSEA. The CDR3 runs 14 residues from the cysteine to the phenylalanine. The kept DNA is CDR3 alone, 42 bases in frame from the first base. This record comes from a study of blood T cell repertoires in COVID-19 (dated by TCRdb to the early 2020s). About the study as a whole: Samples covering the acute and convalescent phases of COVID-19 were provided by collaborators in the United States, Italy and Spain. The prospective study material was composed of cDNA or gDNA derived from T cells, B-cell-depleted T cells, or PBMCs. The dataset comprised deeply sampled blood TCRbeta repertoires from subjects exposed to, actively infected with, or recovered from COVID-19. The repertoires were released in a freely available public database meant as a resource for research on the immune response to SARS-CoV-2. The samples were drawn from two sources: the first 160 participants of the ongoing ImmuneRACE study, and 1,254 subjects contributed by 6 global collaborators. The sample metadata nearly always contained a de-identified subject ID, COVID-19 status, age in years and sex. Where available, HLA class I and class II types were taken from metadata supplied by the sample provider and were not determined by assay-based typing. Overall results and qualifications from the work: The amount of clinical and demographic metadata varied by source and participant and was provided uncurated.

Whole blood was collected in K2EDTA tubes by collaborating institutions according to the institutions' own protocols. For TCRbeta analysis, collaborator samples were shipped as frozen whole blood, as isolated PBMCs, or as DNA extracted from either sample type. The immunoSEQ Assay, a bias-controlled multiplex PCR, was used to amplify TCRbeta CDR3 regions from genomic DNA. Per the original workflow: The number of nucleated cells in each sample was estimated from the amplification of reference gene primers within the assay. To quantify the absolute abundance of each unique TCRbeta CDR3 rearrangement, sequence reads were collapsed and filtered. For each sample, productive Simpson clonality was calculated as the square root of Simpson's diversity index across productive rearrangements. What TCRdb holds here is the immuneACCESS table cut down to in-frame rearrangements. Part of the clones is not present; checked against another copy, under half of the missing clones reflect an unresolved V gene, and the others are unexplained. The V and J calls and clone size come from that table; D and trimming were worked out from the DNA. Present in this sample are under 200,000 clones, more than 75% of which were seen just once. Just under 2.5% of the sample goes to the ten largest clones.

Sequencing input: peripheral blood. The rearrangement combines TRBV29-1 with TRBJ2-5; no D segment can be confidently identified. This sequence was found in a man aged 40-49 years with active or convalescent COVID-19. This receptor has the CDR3 CSVRPVLSQETQYF. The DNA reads TGCAGCGTTCGCCCAGTATTAAGCCAAGAGACCCAGTACTTC.